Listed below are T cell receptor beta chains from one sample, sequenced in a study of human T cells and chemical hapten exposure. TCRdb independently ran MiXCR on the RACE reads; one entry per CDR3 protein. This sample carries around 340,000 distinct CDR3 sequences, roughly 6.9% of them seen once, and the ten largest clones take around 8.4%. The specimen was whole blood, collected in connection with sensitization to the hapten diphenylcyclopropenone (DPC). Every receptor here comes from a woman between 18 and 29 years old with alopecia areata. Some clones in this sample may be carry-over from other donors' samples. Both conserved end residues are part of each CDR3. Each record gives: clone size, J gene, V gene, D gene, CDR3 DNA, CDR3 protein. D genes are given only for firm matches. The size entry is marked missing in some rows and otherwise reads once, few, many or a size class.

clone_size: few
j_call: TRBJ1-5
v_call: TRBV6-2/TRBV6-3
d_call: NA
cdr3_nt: TGTGCCAGCAGCCGCCCGCTGACCGGCAATAGCAATCAGCCCCAGCATTTT
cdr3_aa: CASSRPLTGNSNQPQHF

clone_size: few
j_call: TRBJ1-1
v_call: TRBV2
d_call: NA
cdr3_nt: TGTGCCAGCAGTGAGGGGAGAACTGAAGCTTTCTTT
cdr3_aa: CASSEGRTEAFF

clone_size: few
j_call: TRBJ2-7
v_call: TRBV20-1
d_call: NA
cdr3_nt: TGCAGTGCTAGAGACAGGGATTTTTACACCTACGAGCAGTACTTC
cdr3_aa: CSARDRDFYTYEQYF

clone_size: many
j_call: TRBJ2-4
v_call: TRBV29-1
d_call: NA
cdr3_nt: TGCAGCGTTGCAGGGCTAGCCAAAAACATTCAGTACTTC
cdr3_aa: CSVAGLAKNIQYF

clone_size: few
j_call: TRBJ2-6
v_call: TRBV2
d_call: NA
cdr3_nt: TGTGCCAGCAGTGCCCTGACTGGGGCCAACGTCCTGACTTTC
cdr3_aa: CASSALTGANVLTF

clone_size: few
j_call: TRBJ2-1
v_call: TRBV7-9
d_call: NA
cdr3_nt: TGTGCCAGCAGCTTTGAGCGGGAGCAGTTCTTC
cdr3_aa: CASSFEREQFF

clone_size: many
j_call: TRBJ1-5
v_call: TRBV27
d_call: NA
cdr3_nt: TGTGCCAGCAGTTTCAGGGTAGGTCAGCCCCAGCATTTT
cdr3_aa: CASSFRVGQPQHF

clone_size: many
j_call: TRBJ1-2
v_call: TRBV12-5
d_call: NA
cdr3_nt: TGTGCTAGTGGTTCCTCCCTTTCTCTCGGCTACACCTTC
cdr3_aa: CASGSSLSLGYTF

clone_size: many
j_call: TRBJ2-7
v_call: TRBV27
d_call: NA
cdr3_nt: TGTGCCAGCAGTCCCACGACAGGCAACTACGAGCAGTACTTC
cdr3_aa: CASSPTTGNYEQYF

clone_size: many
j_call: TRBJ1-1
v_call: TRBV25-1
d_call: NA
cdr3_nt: TGTGCCAGCAAAAATCAGGGACTTTGGGTCACTGAAGCTTTCTTT
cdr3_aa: CASKNQGLWVTEAFF

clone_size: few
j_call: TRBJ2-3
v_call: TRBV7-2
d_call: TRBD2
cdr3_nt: TGTGCCAGCAGCTTAAATGGCGGGGGGAACACAGATACGCAGTATTTT
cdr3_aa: CASSLNGGGNTDTQYF

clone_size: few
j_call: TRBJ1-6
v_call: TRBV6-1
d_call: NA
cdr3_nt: TGTGCCAGCAGGGGAGAAACAGGGAATTCACCCCTCCACTTT
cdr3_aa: CASRGETGNSPLHF

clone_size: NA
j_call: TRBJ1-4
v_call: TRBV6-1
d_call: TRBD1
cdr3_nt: TGTGCCAGCAGTGAGGGACAGCTTTCAACTAATGAAAAACTGTTTTTT
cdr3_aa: CASSEGQLSTNEKLFF

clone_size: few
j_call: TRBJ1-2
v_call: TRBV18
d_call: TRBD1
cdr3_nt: TGTGCCAGCTCATCAACTACCCCGACAGGGGCTGGCTATGGCTACACCTTC
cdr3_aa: CASSSTTPTGAGYGYTF

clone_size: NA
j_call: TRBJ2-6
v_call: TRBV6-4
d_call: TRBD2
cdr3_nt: TGTGCCAGCAGCGGCGGGGGTACCTCTGGGGCCAACGTCCTGACTTTC
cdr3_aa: CASSGGGTSGANVLTF

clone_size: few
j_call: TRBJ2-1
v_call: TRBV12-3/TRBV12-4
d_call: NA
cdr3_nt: TGTGCCAGCAGTCCTCGATATGAGCAGTTCTTC
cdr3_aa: CASSPRYEQFF

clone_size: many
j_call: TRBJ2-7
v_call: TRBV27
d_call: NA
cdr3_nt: TGTGCCAGCAGTTTAGGGGCAGGAAGCTCCTACGAGCAGTACTTC
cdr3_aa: CASSLGAGSSYEQYF

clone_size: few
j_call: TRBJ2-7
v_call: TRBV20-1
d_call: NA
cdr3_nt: TGCAGTGCCCCATCTGCCCGCGGGTCCTACGAGCAGTACTTC
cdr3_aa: CSAPSARGSYEQYF

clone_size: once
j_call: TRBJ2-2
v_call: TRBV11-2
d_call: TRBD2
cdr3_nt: TGTGCCAGCAGCTTCCCCCTAGCGGGGGCCGAGGGCGGGGAGCTGTTTTTT
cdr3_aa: CASSFPLAGAEGGELFF

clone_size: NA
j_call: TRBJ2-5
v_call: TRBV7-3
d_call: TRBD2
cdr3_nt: TGTGCCAGCAGCGAACAGCGGGGTGAATGGGAGACCCAGTACTTC
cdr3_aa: CASSEQRGEWETQYF

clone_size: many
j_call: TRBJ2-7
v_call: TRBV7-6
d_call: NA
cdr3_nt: TGTGCCAGCAGCCGACCGGCCTCCTACGAGCAGTACTTC
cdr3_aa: CASSRPASYEQYF

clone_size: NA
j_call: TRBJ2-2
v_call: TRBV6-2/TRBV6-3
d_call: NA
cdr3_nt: TGTGCCAGCAGCCGGCGGCCCAAGGACCCCCCCACCGTGGAGCTGTTTTTT
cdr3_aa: CASSRRPKDPPTVELFF

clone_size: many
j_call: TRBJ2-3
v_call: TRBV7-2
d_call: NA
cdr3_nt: TGTGCCAGCAGCCCCCCCCACCTAATCGGTACGCAGTATTTT
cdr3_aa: CASSPPHLIGTQYF

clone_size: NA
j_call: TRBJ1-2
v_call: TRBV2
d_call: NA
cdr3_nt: TGTGTAGGGCAGATCTTTAACTATGGCTACACCTTC
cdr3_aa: CVGQIFNYGYTF

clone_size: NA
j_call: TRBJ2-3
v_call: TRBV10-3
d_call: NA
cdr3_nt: TGTGCCATCAGTGACTCTATAACAGATACGCAGTATTTT
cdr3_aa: CAISDSITDTQYF

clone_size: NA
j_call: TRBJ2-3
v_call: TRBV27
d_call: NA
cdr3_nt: TGTGCCAGCAGTTCAGCGGATACTAGCACAGATACGCAGTATTTT
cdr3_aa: CASSSADTSTDTQYF

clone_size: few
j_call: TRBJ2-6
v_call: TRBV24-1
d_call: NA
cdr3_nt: TGTGCCACCAGTGATTTTCCCCAGGGGTCCGGGGCCAACGTCCTGACTTTC
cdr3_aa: CATSDFPQGSGANVLTF

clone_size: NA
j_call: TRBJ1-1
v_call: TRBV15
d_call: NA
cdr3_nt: TGTGCCACCAGCAGAGTGACAGGCCGGGGCACTGAAGCTTTCTTT
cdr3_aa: CATSRVTGRGTEAFF

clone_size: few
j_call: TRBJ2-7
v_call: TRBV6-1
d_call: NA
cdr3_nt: TGTGCCAGCAGTGAGTCGGGACTCTACGAGCAGTACTTC
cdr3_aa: CASSESGLYEQYF

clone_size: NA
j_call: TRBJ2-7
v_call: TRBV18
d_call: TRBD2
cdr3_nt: TGTGCCAGCTCACCGGCGGGAGGTAGCGACGAGCAGTACTTC
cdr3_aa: CASSPAGGSDEQYF

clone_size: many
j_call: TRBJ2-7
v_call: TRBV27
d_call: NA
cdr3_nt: TGTGCCAGCACCCCTGTGGGCAAGAGCTACGAGCAGTACTTC
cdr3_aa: CASTPVGKSYEQYF